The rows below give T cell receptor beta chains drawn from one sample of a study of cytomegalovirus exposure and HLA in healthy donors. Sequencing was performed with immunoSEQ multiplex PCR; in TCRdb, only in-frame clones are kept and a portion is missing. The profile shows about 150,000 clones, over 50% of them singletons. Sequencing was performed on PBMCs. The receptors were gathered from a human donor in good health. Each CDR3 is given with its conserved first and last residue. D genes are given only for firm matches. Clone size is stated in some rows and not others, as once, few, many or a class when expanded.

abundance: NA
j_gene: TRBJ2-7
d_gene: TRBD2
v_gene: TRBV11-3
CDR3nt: TGTGCCAGCAGCCGGGAGGGGGGGCGAGAAGGCGAGCAGTACTTC
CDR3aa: CASSREGGREGEQYF

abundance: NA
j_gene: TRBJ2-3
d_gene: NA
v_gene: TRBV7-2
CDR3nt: TGTGCCAGCAGCTCTACAGATACGCAGTATTTT
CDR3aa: CASSSTDTQYF

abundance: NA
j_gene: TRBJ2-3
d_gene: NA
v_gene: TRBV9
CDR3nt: TGTGCCAGCAGCGTAAGGGGGAACACAGATACGCAGTATTTT
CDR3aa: CASSVRGNTDTQYF

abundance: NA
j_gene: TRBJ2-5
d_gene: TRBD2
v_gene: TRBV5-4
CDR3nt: TGTGCCAGCAGCCCCCCGGGACTAGCGGGAGAGGGGGAGACCCAGTACTTC
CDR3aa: CASSPPGLAGEGETQYF

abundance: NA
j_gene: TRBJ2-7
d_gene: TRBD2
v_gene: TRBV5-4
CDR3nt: TGTGCCAGCATCAGCGGGGGGGGCGAGCAGTACTTC
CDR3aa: CASISGGGEQYF

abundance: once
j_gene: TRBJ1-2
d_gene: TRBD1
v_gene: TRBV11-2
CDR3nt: TGTGCCAGCAGCTTCGGGACAGGGAACTATGGCTACACCTTC
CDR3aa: CASSFGTGNYGYTF

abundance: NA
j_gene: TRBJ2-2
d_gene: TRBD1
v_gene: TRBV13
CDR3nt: TGTGCCAGCATGGTAACAGGGGACACCGGGGAGCTGTTTTTT
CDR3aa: CASMVTGDTGELFF

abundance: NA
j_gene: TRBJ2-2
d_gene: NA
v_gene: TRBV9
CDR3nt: TGTGCCAGCAGCGTAGGAGAGGGTTACACCGGGGAGCTGTTTTTT
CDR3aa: CASSVGEGYTGELFF

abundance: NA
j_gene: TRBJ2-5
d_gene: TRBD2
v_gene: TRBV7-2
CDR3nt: TGTGCCAGCAGGTCTAGCGGGCAGGGGGAGACCCAGTACTTC
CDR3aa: CASRSSGQGETQYF

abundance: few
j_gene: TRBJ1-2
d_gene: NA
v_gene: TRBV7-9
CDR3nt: TGTGCCAGCAGCTTCGGACAGCAGTATGGCTACACCTTC
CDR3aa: CASSFGQQYGYTF

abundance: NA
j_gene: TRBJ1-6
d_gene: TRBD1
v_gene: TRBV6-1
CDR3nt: TGTGCCAGCAGTGAAAGCCAGGGGGGTGGACCCCTCCACTTT
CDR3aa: CASSESQGGGPLHF

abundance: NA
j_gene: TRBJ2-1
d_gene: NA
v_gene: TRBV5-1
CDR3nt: TGCGCCAGCAGCCCTGGGCCAGAGTACAATGAGCAGTTCTTC
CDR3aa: CASSPGPEYNEQFF